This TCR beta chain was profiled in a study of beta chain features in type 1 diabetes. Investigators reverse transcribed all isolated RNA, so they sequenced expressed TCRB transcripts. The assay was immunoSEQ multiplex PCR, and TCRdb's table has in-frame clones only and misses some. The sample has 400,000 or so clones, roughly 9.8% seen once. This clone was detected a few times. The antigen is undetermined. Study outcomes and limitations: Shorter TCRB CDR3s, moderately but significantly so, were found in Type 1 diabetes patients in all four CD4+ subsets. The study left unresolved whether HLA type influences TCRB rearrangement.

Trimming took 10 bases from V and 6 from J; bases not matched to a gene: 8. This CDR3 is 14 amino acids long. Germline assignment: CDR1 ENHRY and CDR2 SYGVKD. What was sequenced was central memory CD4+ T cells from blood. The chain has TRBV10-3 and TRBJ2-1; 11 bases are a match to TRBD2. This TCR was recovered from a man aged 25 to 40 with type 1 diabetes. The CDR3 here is CASRRLAGTNEQFF. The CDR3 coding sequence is TGTGCCAGCAGGCGACTAGCGGGGACCAATGAGCAGTTCTTC.